The rows below give T cell receptor beta chains drawn from one sample of a study of cytomegalovirus exposure and HLA in healthy donors. Profiled with immunoSEQ multiplex PCR; TCRdb holds only in-frame clones, not every one. Seen here are roughly 300,000 clones, roughly 88% observed once, and the top ten hold about 0.99%. The sequenced material came from PBMCs. The source is a woman aged 18-29 years in good health and CMV-seronegative. Each CDR3 is given with its conserved first and last residue. Fields, in order: V gene, clone size, D gene, J gene, CDR3 length, CDR3 DNA, CDR3 protein. A D gene is named only where the DNA matches it firmly. Rows may omit the clone size; those that give it use once, few, many or a size class.

v_call: TRBV27
clone_size: .
d_call: TRBD2
j_call: TRBJ2-1
cdr3_length: 13
cdr3_nt: TGTGCCGTCATAGCGGGAGGACACAATGAGCAGTTCTTC
cdr3_aa: CAVIAGGHNEQFF

v_call: TRBV9
clone_size: .
d_call: .
j_call: TRBJ1-6
cdr3_length: 15
cdr3_nt: TGTGCCAGCAGCGTGGCCGACAGGAATACCTCACCCCTCCACTTT
cdr3_aa: CASSVADRNTSPLHF

v_call: TRBV4-1
clone_size: .
d_call: .
j_call: TRBJ1-3
cdr3_length: 17
cdr3_nt: TGCGCCAGCAGCCAACATAACTACAGGGTAGCTGGAAACACCATATATTTT
cdr3_aa: CASSQHNYRVAGNTIYF

v_call: TRBV19
clone_size: .
d_call: .
j_call: TRBJ2-7
cdr3_length: 20
cdr3_nt: TGTGCCAGTAGTACCGGCTTCCCGGGACTCGTAGCGGCACAGATGGACGAGCAGTACTTC
cdr3_aa: CASSTGFPGLVAAQMDEQYF

v_call: TRBV27
clone_size: .
d_call: .
j_call: TRBJ2-1
cdr3_length: 16
cdr3_nt: TGTGCCAGCAGGGGGGTCAGGCGGGGCTCCTACAATGAGCAGTTCTTC
cdr3_aa: CASRGVRRGSYNEQFF

v_call: TRBV11-1
clone_size: .
d_call: TRBD2
j_call: TRBJ2-7
cdr3_length: 17
cdr3_nt: TGTGCCAGCAGCCGGACTAGCGGGAGAGCGGGCTCCTACGAGCAGTACTTC
cdr3_aa: CASSRTSGRAGSYEQYF

v_call: TRBV7-3
clone_size: .
d_call: .
j_call: TRBJ2-3
cdr3_length: 15
cdr3_nt: TGTGCCAGCAGCTCTCGACAGGAAAGCACAGATACGCAGTATTTT
cdr3_aa: CASSSRQESTDTQYF

v_call: TRBV15
clone_size: .
d_call: TRBD2
j_call: TRBJ2-3
cdr3_length: 15
cdr3_nt: TGTGCCACCAGTGCCAGAGCGGGAGCGACAGATACGCAGTATTTT
cdr3_aa: CATSARAGATDTQYF

v_call: TRBV5-4
clone_size: .
d_call: TRBD2
j_call: TRBJ2-5
cdr3_length: 15
cdr3_nt: TGTGCCAGCAGCCTGACTAGCGGGAGAGAAGAGACCCAGTACTTC
cdr3_aa: CASSLTSGREETQYF

v_call: TRBV6-1
clone_size: .
d_call: .
j_call: TRBJ1-5
cdr3_length: 14
cdr3_nt: TGTGCCAGCAGTGATGTGACAGGTAATCAGCCCCAGCATTTT
cdr3_aa: CASSDVTGNQPQHF

v_call: TRBV19
clone_size: .
d_call: .
j_call: TRBJ1-6
cdr3_length: 14
cdr3_nt: TGTGCCAGTAGTATCGCTAGAGCGAGTTCACCCCTCCACTTT
cdr3_aa: CASSIARASSPLHF

v_call: TRBV7-2
clone_size: .
d_call: .
j_call: TRBJ2-1
cdr3_length: 17
cdr3_nt: TGTGCCAGCAGCTTAGAGCAGCTAGCGTCCCCCTACAATGAGCAGTTCTTC
cdr3_aa: CASSLEQLASPYNEQFF

v_call: TRBV9
clone_size: .
d_call: .
j_call: TRBJ1-1
cdr3_length: 17
cdr3_nt: TGTGCCAGCAGCGGAGACCCACAGGGCTCCAGTAACACTGAAGCTTTCTTT
cdr3_aa: CASSGDPQGSSNTEAFF

v_call: TRBV5-1
clone_size: .
d_call: TRBD1
j_call: TRBJ2-5
cdr3_length: 16
cdr3_nt: TGCGCCAGCAGCTATCGACAGGGGGCGTCAGGAGAGACCCAGTACTTC
cdr3_aa: CASSYRQGASGETQYF

v_call: TRBV4-3
clone_size: .
d_call: .
j_call: TRBJ2-1
cdr3_length: 15
cdr3_nt: TGCGCCAGCAGCCAAGGTCAAGGGGGTTTCAATGAGCAGTTCTTC
cdr3_aa: CASSQGQGGFNEQFF

v_call: TRBV28
clone_size: .
d_call: TRBD1
j_call: TRBJ1-6
cdr3_length: 14
cdr3_nt: TGTGCCAGCACCCCCCAAGGGGGCATGACACCCCTCCACTTT
cdr3_aa: CASTPQGGMTPLHF

v_call: TRBV6-5
clone_size: .
d_call: .
j_call: TRBJ2-3
cdr3_length: 12
cdr3_nt: TGTGCCAGCAGTCAGCGTCCTGGTACGCAGTATTTT
cdr3_aa: CASSQRPGTQYF

v_call: TRBV6-5
clone_size: .
d_call: TRBD2
j_call: TRBJ2-7
cdr3_length: 15
cdr3_nt: TGTGCCAGCAGATCTCTAGCGGGAGAATCCTACGAGCAGTACTTC
cdr3_aa: CASRSLAGESYEQYF

v_call: TRBV25-1
clone_size: .
d_call: .
j_call: TRBJ1-4
cdr3_length: 15
cdr3_nt: TGTGCCAGCACCACAAAGGGGGGGAGACGAGAAAAACTGTTTTTT
cdr3_aa: CASTTKGGRREKLFF

v_call: TRBV1
clone_size: few
d_call: .
j_call: TRBJ2-7
cdr3_length: 11
cdr3_nt: TGCACCAGCAGCCCATCCTACGAGCAGTACTTC
cdr3_aa: CTSSPSYEQYF

v_call: TRBV19
clone_size: .
d_call: TRBD1
j_call: TRBJ2-7
cdr3_length: 15
cdr3_nt: TGTGCCAGTAGCCCTTCGACAGGGGTCCACTACGAGCAGTACTTC
cdr3_aa: CASSPSTGVHYEQYF

v_call: TRBV30
clone_size: .
d_call: TRBD2
j_call: TRBJ2-2
cdr3_length: 15
cdr3_nt: TGTGCCTGGAGTGTCGGTAGCGGGAGGGCCGGGGAGCTGTTTTTT
cdr3_aa: CAWSVGSGRAGELFF

v_call: TRBV7-9
clone_size: once
d_call: TRBD1
j_call: TRBJ2-1
cdr3_length: 12
cdr3_nt: TGTGCCAGCAGCCGACAGGGGAATGAGCAGTTCTTC
cdr3_aa: CASSRQGNEQFF

v_call: TRBV7-3
clone_size: .
d_call: TRBD2
j_call: TRBJ2-2
cdr3_length: 19
cdr3_nt: TGTGCCAGCAGCCCAGTCGGGACTAGCGGACTTGCGAACACCGGGGAGCTGTTTTTT
cdr3_aa: CASSPVGTSGLANTGELFF

v_call: TRBV27
clone_size: .
d_call: TRBD2
j_call: TRBJ2-1
cdr3_length: 16
cdr3_nt: TGTGCCAGCAGCCCGGGACTAGCAGGGAGGGCTAATGAGCAGTTCTTC
cdr3_aa: CASSPGLAGRANEQFF

v_call: TRBV18
clone_size: .
d_call: .
j_call: TRBJ1-3
cdr3_length: 16
cdr3_nt: TGTGCCAGCTCACCGATTTACGGGGAGTCGGGCAACACCATATATTTT
cdr3_aa: CASSPIYGESGNTIYF

v_call: TRBV19
clone_size: .
d_call: TRBD1
j_call: TRBJ2-3
cdr3_length: 14
cdr3_nt: TGTGCCAGTACCCAGGACAGGGCCCATGCTACGCAGTATTTT
cdr3_aa: CASTQDRAHATQYF

v_call: TRBV7-2
clone_size: .
d_call: TRBD2
j_call: TRBJ2-3
cdr3_length: 16
cdr3_nt: TGTGCCAGCAGCCCGCCAGCGGGATCCGCCGCAGATACGCAGTATTTT
cdr3_aa: CASSPPAGSAADTQYF

v_call: TRBV19
clone_size: .
d_call: .
j_call: TRBJ1-2
cdr3_length: 15
cdr3_nt: TGTGCCAGTAGTATCATTGGGGCGCCGAACTATGGCTACACCTTC
cdr3_aa: CASSIIGAPNYGYTF

v_call: TRBV10-3
clone_size: .
d_call: TRBD1
j_call: TRBJ2-7
cdr3_length: 13
cdr3_nt: TGTGCCATCAGTGACGACAGGGGCCACGAGCAGTACTTC
cdr3_aa: CAISDDRGHEQYF

v_call: TRBV5-1
clone_size: .
d_call: .
j_call: TRBJ2-7
cdr3_length: 16
cdr3_nt: TGCGCCAGCAGCTTAGTATTGACAGGACCGCCCTACGAGCAGTACTTC
cdr3_aa: CASSLVLTGPPYEQYF

v_call: TRBV28
clone_size: .
d_call: .
j_call: TRBJ2-7
cdr3_length: 14
cdr3_nt: TGTGCCAGCAGTTTAGGGTCAGAGAGCGACGAGCAGTACTTC
cdr3_aa: CASSLGSESDEQYF

v_call: TRBV29-1
clone_size: .
d_call: TRBD1
j_call: TRBJ2-1
cdr3_length: 14
cdr3_nt: TGCAGCGTCGGGACAGGATCCCGAAGTGATGAGCAGTTCTTC
cdr3_aa: CSVGTGSRSDEQFF

v_call: TRBV30
clone_size: .
d_call: TRBD2
j_call: TRBJ2-1
cdr3_length: 16
cdr3_nt: TGTGCCTGGAGTGTCTCAGCTAGCGGGAGGGCCGGTGAGCAGTTCTTC
cdr3_aa: CAWSVSASGRAGEQFF

v_call: TRBV28
clone_size: .
d_call: .
j_call: TRBJ2-6
cdr3_length: 17
cdr3_nt: TGTGCCAGCAGTTTTCCGGGACAAGTATTTGGGGCCAACGTCCTGACTTTC
cdr3_aa: CASSFPGQVFGANVLTF

v_call: TRBV5-8
clone_size: once
d_call: .
j_call: TRBJ2-7
cdr3_length: 14
cdr3_nt: TGTGCCAGCAGCTTGGCCCACAGTTCCTACGAGCAGTACTTC
cdr3_aa: CASSLAHSSYEQYF

v_call: TRBV7-6
clone_size: once
d_call: TRBD2
j_call: TRBJ2-3
cdr3_length: 16
cdr3_nt: TGTGCCAGCAGCCCGGGACTAGCGGGAAGTCCTAATACGCAGTATTTT
cdr3_aa: CASSPGLAGSPNTQYF

v_call: TRBV19
clone_size: few
d_call: .
j_call: TRBJ1-2
cdr3_length: 12
cdr3_nt: TGTGCCAGTAGCCCAGGGGTGGGCGGCTACACCTTC
cdr3_aa: CASSPGVGGYTF

v_call: TRBV5-4
clone_size: .
d_call: .
j_call: TRBJ1-2
cdr3_length: 15
cdr3_nt: TGTGCCAGCAGCTCGCCAGTGCAGGGTTTTGGGGGCTACACCTTC
cdr3_aa: CASSSPVQGFGGYTF

v_call: TRBV28
clone_size: .
d_call: TRBD1
j_call: TRBJ1-4
cdr3_length: 13
cdr3_nt: TGTGCAACAACAGGGGAAATGGGTGAAAAACTGTTTTTT
cdr3_aa: CATTGEMGEKLFF

v_call: TRBV6-6
clone_size: few
d_call: TRBD2
j_call: TRBJ2-7
cdr3_length: 12
cdr3_nt: TGTGCCACTAGCGGGAGGGCCAGTGAGCAGTACTTC
cdr3_aa: CATSGRASEQYF

v_call: TRBV4-2
clone_size: .
d_call: .
j_call: TRBJ1-1
cdr3_length: 16
cdr3_nt: TGTGCCAGCAGCCAAGAATGGGGGGGAGGGTACACTGAAGCTTTCTTT
cdr3_aa: CASSQEWGGGYTEAFF

v_call: TRBV4-3
clone_size: .
d_call: TRBD2
j_call: TRBJ2-2
cdr3_length: 16
cdr3_nt: TGCGCCAGCAGCCAATTCCTAGCGGCTGGCACCGGGGAGCTGTTTTTT
cdr3_aa: CASSQFLAAGTGELFF

v_call: TRBV6-5
clone_size: .
d_call: TRBD1
j_call: TRBJ1-2
cdr3_length: 15
cdr3_nt: TGTGCCAGCAGTTACTCTAGGGGGCTGGACTATGGCTACACCTTC
cdr3_aa: CASSYSRGLDYGYTF

v_call: TRBV11-1
clone_size: .
d_call: .
j_call: TRBJ1-1
cdr3_length: 14
cdr3_nt: TGTGCCAGCAGCTTAGGGACACTTGCGACTGAAGCTTTCTTT
cdr3_aa: CASSLGTLATEAFF

v_call: TRBV6-5
clone_size: once
d_call: .
j_call: TRBJ2-7
cdr3_length: 13
cdr3_nt: TGTGCCAGCAGTTACTCCCCTAGCTACGAGCAGTACTTC
cdr3_aa: CASSYSPSYEQYF

v_call: TRBV7-8
clone_size: .
d_call: TRBD2
j_call: TRBJ2-2
cdr3_length: 16
cdr3_nt: TGTGCCGGCGGGACGCGGGTAGCGGGAGTGGCCGGGGAGCTGTTTTTT
cdr3_aa: CAGGTRVAGVAGELFF

v_call: TRBV5-1
clone_size: .
d_call: TRBD2
j_call: TRBJ2-3
cdr3_length: 15
cdr3_nt: TGCGCCAGCACCTTACTAGCGGGAGCCACAGATACGCAGTATTTT
cdr3_aa: CASTLLAGATDTQYF

v_call: TRBV27
clone_size: .
d_call: TRBD2
j_call: TRBJ2-1
cdr3_length: 17
cdr3_nt: TGTGCCAGCAGTCCCTGGGCTAGCGGGTACTCCTACAATGAGCAGTTCTTC
cdr3_aa: CASSPWASGYSYNEQFF

v_call: TRBV29-1
clone_size: once
d_call: TRBD1
j_call: TRBJ1-1
cdr3_length: 13
cdr3_nt: TGCAGCGTTGACCGGACAGGGAGGACTGAAGCTTTCTTT
cdr3_aa: CSVDRTGRTEAFF

v_call: TRBV27
clone_size: .
d_call: .
j_call: TRBJ2-4
cdr3_length: 12
cdr3_nt: TGTGCCAGCAGTCCGGGAACGAACATTCAGTACTTC
cdr3_aa: CASSPGTNIQYF

v_call: TRBV28
clone_size: .
d_call: .
j_call: TRBJ1-2
cdr3_length: 15
cdr3_nt: TGTGCCAGCAGTTTATCCGACACAGGATCGAATGGCTACACCTTC
cdr3_aa: CASSLSDTGSNGYTF

v_call: TRBV5-1
clone_size: .
d_call: TRBD1
j_call: TRBJ2-3
cdr3_length: 15
cdr3_nt: TGCGCCAGCAGCTTTAACAGGGGGGAGAGAGATACGCAGTATTTT
cdr3_aa: CASSFNRGERDTQYF

v_call: TRBV2
clone_size: .
d_call: .
j_call: TRBJ1-5
cdr3_length: 16
cdr3_nt: TGTGCCAGCAGCCCCGCTGGACAGAGTCGCAATCAGCCCCAGCATTTT
cdr3_aa: CASSPAGQSRNQPQHF

v_call: TRBV5-1
clone_size: .
d_call: TRBD1
j_call: TRBJ1-2
cdr3_length: 14
cdr3_nt: TGCGCCAGCAGCCTGAGTGGGACAGGGGACGGCTACACCTTC
cdr3_aa: CASSLSGTGDGYTF

v_call: TRBV4-3
clone_size: .
d_call: TRBD2
j_call: TRBJ2-7
cdr3_length: 15
cdr3_nt: TGCGCCAGCAGCCAAGGGTTTGCGGGAGTACGCGAGCAGTACTTC
cdr3_aa: CASSQGFAGVREQYF